This entry describes one TCR beta chain. Its antigen is not identified. Noted treatment: around 19 received Ad26.COV2.S at low or high dose, single or two shots; 5 received placebo; per-sample allocation not given. Sampling was done on day 63 after the first vaccine or placebo injection. Boston provided a donor who was an adult aged 18-55 years. Data came from immunoSEQ multiplex PCR; TCRdb stores just in-frame clones and leaves some out. The table includes hundreds of thousands of clones, 80% to 90% detected once. V was shortened by 3 bases and J by 8 bases, with 10 bases between the two germline ends. Germline loops: CDR1 SNHLY, CDR2 FYNNEI. CDR3 length equals 13 residues. These data come from a study of Ad26.COV2.S vaccination and SARS-CoV-2 variants. On the study more broadly: Once, or twice with 56 days between doses, Ad26.COV2.S was given intramuscularly.

General study results and limits: There was reportedly substantial breadth in spike-specific CD8+ and CD4+ T cell responses after vaccination.

J is TRBJ1-4 and V is TRBV2; the D gene is possibly TRBD1 (5 bases). This TCR was sampled from a person aged 18-65 years who received the Ad26.COV2.S COVID-19 vaccine or a placebo. Sequences were derived from peripheral blood, sampled in a trial of Ad26.COV2.S vaccine versus placebo. The CDR3 sequence is CASSDRGREKLFF. CDR3 bases: TGTGCCAGCAGTGATCGGGGGAGAGAAAAACTGTTTTTT.